This T cell receptor beta chain was sequenced during a study of blood T cell repertoires in COVID-19. In the study overall: Donors in the United States, Italy and Spain gave samples during acute or convalescent COVID-19. The cDNA or gDNA used as material had been derived from T cells, B-cell-depleted T cells, or PBMCs.

The CDR3 is made up of 17 amino acids. V was clipped by 3 bases and J by 4 bases; unmatched bases: 12. The germline V gene encodes CDR1 SGHTA and CDR2 FQGNSA. Study processing details: Reference gene primers were amplified, and this amplification served to estimate nucleated cell counts. This table comes from immunoSEQ multiplex PCR, and its TCRdb copy is limited to in-frame clones, with some not included. V, J and clone size were drawn from that table, and D and trimming were deduced from the DNA. This repertoire shows more than 110,000 clones, under 85% found once; its top ten account for roughly 6.5%.

This TCR derives from a human donor in a cohort sampled during active COVID-19. J is TRBJ2-1 and V is TRBV7-2; 7 bases are a match to TRBD2. The sample was peripheral blood. Here the CDR3 reads CASSLSRSDGGYNEQFF. The CDR3 region has the DNA TGTGCCAGCAGCTTGTCGCGGTCTGACGGGGGGTACAATGAGCAGTTCTTC.